The sequence of this T cell receptor (beta chain) was determined in a study of T cell changes during pregnancy in multiple sclerosis. Clones were sequenced by immunoSEQ multiplex PCR, and TCRdb holds only the in-frame ones, with some missing. The table lists 85,000 to 100,000 clones, roughly 92% of them singletons. CDR3 length: 13 amino acids. V was cut by 4 bases and J by 1 base, with 8 bases left in between. CDR1 LNHDA and CDR2 SQIVND come from the germline V gene (reference sequence). The genes are TRBV19 and TRBJ2-7; a weak D match, TRBD1 (7 bases). The receptor's source is a female donor with multiple sclerosis, enrolled in a pregnancy study. Sequenced here: peripheral blood, sampled after pregnancy. Written as DNA, the CDR3 is TGTGCCAGTAGTACAGGGGGGTCCTACGAGCAGTACTTC. It translates to CASSTGGSYEQYF.